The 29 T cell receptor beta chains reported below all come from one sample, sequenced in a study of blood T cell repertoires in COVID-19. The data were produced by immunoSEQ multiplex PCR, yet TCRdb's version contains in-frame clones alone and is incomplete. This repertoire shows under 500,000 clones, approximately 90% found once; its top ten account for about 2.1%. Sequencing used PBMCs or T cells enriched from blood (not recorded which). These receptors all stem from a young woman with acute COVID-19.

The CDR3 region is CASSPTGSYEQYF. CDR3 DNA: TGCGCCAGCAGCCCTACCGGTTCCTACGAGCAGTACTTC. The chain combines TRBV4-3 with TRBJ2-7; D is unclear. The CDR3 is 13 residues long. CDR1 and CDR2 (germline): LGHNA, YSLEER. Deletions cut 4 bases from V and 1 base from J, with 8 bases between.

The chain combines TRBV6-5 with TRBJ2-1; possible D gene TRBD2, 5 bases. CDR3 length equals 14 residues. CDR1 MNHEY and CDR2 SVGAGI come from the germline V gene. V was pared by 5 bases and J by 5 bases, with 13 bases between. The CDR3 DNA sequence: TGTGCCAGCAGTCCCTGGAGCGGCCACAATGAGCAGTTCTTC. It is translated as CASSPWSGHNEQFF.

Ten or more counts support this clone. The CDR3 bases are TGTGCCAGCAGTTTACAGGGGGCGACAGGAAAAGGTTATAAAGAAAAACTGTTTTTT. Protein sequence: CASSLQGATGKGYKEKLFF. The chain carries TRBV27 and TRBJ1-4, with 8 bases that match TRBD1. The CDR3 has 19 amino acids. Germline lookup yields CDR1 MNHEY and CDR2 SMNVEV (reference sequence). With V trimmed by 2 bases and J by 8 bases, 19 bases remained unmatched.

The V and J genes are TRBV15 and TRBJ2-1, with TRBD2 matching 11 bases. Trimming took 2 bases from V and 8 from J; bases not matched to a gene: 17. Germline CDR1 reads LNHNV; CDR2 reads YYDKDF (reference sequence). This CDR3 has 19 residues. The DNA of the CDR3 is TGTGCCACCAGCAGACCCACGGGGCCGACTAGCGGGAAGGTTGATGAGCAGTTCTTC. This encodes CATSRPTGPTSGKVDEQFF.

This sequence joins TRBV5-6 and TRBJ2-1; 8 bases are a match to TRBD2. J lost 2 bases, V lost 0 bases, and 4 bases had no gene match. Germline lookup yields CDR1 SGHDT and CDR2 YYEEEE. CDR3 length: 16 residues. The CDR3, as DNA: TGTGCCAGCAGCTTGGGAGCGGGGGTACCCTACAATGAGCAGTTCTTC. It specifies CASSLGAGVPYNEQFF.

The CDR3 reads CASSYHGQGRETQYF. The CDR3 coding sequence is TGTGCCAGCAGTTACCACGGACAGGGCCGAGAGACCCAGTACTTC. J is TRBJ2-5 and V is TRBV6-5, with 8 bases identical to TRBD1. V was clipped by 2 bases and J by 4 bases; unmatched bases: 6. The germline CDR1 and CDR2 sequences are MNHEY and SVGAGI. The CDR3 extends over 15 amino acids.

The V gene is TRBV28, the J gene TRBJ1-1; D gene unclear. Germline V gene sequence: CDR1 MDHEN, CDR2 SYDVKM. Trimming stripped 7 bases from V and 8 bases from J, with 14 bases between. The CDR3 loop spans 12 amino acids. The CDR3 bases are TGTGCCAGCACACTCCGGGAGGGAGAAGCTTTCTTT. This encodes CASTLREGEAFF.

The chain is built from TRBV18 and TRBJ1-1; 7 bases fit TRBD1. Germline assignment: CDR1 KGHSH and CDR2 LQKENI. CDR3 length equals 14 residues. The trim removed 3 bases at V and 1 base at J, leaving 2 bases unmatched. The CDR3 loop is CASSPRQGNTEAFF. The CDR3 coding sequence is TGTGCCAGCTCACCGCGACAGGGGAACACTGAAGCTTTCTTT.

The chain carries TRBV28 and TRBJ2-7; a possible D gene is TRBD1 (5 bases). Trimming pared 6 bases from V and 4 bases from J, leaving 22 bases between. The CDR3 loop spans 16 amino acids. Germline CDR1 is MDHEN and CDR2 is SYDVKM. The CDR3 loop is CASSPPEDILIYEQYF. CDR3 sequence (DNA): TGTGCCAGCAGCCCCCCAGAGGACATACTAATATACGAGCAGTACTTC.

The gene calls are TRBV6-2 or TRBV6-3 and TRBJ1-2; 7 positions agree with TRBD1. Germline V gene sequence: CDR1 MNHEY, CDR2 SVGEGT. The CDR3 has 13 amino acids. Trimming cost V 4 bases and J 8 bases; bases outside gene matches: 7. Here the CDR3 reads CASSFRDSRGYTF. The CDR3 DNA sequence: TGTGCCAGCAGTTTCCGGGACAGTCGCGGCTACACCTTC.

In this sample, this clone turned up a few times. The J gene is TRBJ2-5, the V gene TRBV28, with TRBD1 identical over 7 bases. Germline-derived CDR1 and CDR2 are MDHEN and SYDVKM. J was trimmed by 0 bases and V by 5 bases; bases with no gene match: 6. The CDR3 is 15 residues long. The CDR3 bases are TGTGCCAGCAGTAAGATCGGGACAGACCAAGAGACCCAGTACTTC. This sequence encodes CASSKIGTDQETQYF. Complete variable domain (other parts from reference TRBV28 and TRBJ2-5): DVKVTQSSRYLVKRTGEKVFLECVQDMDHENMFWYRQDPGLGLRLIYFSYDVKMKEKGDIPEGYSVSREKKERFSLILESASTNQTSMYLCASSKIGTDQETQYFGPGTRLLVL.

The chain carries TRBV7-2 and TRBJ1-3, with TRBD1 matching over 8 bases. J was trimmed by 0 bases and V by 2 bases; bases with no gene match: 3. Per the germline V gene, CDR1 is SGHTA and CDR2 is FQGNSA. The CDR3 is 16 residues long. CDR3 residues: CASSLSTGDSGNTIYF. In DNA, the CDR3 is TGTGCCAGCAGCTTATCGACAGGGGACTCTGGAAACACCATATATTTT.

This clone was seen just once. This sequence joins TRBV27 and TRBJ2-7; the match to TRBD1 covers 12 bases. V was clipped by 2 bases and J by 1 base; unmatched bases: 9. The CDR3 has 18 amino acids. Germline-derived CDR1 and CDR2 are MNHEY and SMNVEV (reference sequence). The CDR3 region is CASSLDPPGQGASYEQYF. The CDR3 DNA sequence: TGTGCCAGCAGTTTAGACCCTCCGGGACAGGGGGCATCCTACGAGCAGTACTTC.

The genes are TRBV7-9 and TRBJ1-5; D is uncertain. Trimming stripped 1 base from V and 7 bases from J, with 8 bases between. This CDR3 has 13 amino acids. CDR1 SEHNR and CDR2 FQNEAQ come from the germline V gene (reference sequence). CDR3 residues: CASSLGGHQPQHF. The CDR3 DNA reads TGTGCCAGCAGCTTAGGAGGGCACCAGCCCCAGCATTTT.

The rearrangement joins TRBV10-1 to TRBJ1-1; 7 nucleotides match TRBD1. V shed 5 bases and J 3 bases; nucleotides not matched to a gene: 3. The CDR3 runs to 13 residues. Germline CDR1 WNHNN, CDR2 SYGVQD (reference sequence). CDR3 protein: CASSPGQYTEAFF. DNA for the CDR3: TGCGCCAGCAGTCCGGGACAGTACACTGAAGCTTTCTTT.

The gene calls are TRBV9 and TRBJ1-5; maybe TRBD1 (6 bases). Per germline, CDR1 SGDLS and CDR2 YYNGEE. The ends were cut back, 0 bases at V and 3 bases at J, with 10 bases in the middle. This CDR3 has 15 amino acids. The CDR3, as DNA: TGTGCCAGCAGCGTAGGAGGACAGTACAATCAGCCCCAGCATTTT. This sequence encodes CASSVGGQYNQPQHF.

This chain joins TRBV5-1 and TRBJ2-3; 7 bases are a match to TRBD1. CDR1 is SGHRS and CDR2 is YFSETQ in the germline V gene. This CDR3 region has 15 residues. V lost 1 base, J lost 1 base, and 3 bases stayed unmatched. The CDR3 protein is CASSLRGTGTDTQYF. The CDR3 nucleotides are TGCGCCAGCAGCTTGAGGGGGACAGGCACAGATACGCAGTATTTT.

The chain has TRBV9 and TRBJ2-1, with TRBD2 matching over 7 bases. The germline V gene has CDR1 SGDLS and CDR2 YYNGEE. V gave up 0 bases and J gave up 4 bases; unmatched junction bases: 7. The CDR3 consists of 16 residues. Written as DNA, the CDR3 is TGTGCCAGCAGCGTAGGAGGGTCTAGCGGTTACAATGAGCAGTTCTTC. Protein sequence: CASSVGGSSGYNEQFF.

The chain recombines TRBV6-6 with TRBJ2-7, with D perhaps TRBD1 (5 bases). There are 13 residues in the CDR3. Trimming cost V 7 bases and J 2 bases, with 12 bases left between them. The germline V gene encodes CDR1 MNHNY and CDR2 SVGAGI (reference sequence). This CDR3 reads CASKGQGPYEQYF. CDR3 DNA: TGTGCCAGCAAGGGGCAGGGTCCCTACGAGCAGTACTTC.

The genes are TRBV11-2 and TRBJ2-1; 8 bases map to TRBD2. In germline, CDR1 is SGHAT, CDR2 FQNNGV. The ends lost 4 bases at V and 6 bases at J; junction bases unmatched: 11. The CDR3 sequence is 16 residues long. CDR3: CASSSSPGLAANEQFF. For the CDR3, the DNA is TGTGCCAGCAGCTCTTCCCCAGGACTAGCAGCCAATGAGCAGTTCTTC.

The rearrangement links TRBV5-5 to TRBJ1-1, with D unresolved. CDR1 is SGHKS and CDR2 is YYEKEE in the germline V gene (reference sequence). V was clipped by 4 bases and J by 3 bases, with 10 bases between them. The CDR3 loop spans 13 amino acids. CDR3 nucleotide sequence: TGTGCCAGCAGCACCCAACTGGACACTGAAGCTTTCTTT. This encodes CASSTQLDTEAFF.

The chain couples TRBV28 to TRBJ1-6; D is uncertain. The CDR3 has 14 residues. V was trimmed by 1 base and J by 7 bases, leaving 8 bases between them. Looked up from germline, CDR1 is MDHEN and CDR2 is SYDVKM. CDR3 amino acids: CASSLSRRNSPLHF. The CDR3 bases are TGTGCCAGCAGTTTATCCCGGAGGAATTCACCCCTCCACTTT.

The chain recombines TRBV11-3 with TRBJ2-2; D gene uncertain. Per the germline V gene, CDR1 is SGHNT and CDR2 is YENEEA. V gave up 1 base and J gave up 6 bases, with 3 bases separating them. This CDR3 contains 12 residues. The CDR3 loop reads CASSLAAGELFF. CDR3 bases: TGTGCCAGCAGCTTAGCCGCCGGGGAGCTGTTTTTT.

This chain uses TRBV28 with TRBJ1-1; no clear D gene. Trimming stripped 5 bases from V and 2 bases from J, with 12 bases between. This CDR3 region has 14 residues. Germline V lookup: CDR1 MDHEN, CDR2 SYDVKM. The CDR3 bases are TGTGCCAGCAGTCCCCGTCCAGGAAACACTGAAGCTTTCTTT. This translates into CASSPRPGNTEAFF.

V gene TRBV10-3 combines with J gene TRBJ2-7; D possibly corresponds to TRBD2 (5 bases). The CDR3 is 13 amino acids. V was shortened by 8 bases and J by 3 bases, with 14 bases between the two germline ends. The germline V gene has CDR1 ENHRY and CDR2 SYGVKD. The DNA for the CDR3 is TGTGCCATCGGAGGCGCGGCCTTCTACGAGCAGTACTTC. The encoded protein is CAIGGAAFYEQYF.

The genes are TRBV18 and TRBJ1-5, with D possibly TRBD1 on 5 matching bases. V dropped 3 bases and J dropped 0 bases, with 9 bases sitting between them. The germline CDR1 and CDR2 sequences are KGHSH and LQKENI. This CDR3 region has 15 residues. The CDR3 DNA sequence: TGTGCCAGCTCACCCGACAGCAATAGCAATCAGCCCCAGCATTTT. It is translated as CASSPDSNSNQPQHF.

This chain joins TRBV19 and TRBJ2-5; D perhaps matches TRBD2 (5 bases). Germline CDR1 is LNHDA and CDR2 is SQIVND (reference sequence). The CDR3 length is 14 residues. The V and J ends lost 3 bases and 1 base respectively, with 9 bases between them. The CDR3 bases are TGTGCCAGTAGTATGCGCGGGTTCCAAGAGACCCAGTACTTC. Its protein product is CASSMRGFQETQYF.

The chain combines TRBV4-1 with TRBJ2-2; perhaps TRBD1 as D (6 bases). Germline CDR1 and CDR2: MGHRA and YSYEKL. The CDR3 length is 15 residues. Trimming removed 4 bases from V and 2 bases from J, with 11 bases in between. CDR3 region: CASSLRDTNTGELFF. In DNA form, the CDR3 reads TGCGCCAGCAGCCTCCGGGACACTAACACCGGGGAGCTGTTTTTT.

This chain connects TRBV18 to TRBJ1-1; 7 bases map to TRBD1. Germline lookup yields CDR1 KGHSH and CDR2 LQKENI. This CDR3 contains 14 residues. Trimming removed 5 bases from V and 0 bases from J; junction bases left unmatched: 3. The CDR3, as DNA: TGTGCCAGCTCAGCGACAGGGCTGAACACTGAAGCTTTCTTT. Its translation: CASSATGLNTEAFF.